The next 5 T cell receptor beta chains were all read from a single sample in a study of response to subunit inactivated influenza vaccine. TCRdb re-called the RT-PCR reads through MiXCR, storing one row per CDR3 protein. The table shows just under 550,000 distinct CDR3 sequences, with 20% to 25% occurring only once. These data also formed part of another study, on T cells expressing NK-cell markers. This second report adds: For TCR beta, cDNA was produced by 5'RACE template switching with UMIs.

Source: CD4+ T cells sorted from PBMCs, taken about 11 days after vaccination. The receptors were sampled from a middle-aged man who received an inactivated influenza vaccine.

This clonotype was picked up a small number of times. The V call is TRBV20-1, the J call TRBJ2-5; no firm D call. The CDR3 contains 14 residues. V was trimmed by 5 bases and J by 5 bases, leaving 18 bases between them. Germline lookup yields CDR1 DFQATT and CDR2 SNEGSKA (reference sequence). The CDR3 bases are TGCAGTGCTCACGCGTTTTTGGTGGGGGAGACCCAGTACTTC. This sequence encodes CSAHAFLVGETQYF.

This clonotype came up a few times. The CDR3 region is CASSLGGEGSPLHF. The CDR3 coding sequence is TGTGCCAGCAGCTTAGGAGGGGAGGGTTCACCCCTCCACTTT. The chain is built from TRBV7-2 and TRBJ1-6; D might be TRBD1 (5 bases). Germline CDR1 SGHTA, CDR2 FQGNSA. With 1 base removed from V and 9 bases from J, the gap between germline ends came to 10 bases. This CDR3 spans 14 amino acids.

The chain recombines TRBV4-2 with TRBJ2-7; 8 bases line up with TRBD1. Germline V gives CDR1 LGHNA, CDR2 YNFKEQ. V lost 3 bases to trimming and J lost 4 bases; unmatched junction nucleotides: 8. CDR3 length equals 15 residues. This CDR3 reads CASSHISGTGYEQYF. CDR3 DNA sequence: TGTGCCAGCAGCCATATTTCCGGGACAGGATACGAGCAGTACTTC.

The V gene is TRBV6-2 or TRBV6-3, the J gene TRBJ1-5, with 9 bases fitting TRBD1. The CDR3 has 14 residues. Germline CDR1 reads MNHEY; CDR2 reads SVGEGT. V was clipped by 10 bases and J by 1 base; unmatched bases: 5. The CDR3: CATYDRGSNQPQHF. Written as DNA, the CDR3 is TGTGCCACCTACGACAGGGGGAGCAATCAGCCCCAGCATTTT.

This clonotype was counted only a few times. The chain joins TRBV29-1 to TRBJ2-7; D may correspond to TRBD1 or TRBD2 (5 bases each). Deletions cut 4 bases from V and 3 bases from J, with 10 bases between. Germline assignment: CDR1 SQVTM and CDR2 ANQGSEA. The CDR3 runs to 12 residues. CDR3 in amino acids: CSVGRDLYEQYF. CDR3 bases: TGCAGCGTTGGTAGGGACCTCTACGAGCAGTACTTC.